This T cell receptor beta chain was recorded in a study of cytomegalovirus exposure and HLA in healthy donors. Study results and limitations: Some TCR beta chains (roughly 150 of them) were listed as cytomegalovirus-associated.

A word on this clone: The antigen is unknown.

Assay used: immunoSEQ multiplex PCR; TCRdb lists only in-frame clones, some missing. The sample shows about 56,000 clones, roughly 92% of them seen only once. This CDR3 region has 14 residues. Losses at the gene ends were 6 bases for V and 4 bases for J; bases not matched to a gene: 6. Per the germline V gene, CDR1 is SEHNR and CDR2 is FQNEAQ (reference sequence). The chain couples TRBV7-9 to TRBJ1-1; 9 bases are a match to TRBD1. The receptor was isolated from a man younger than 35 in good health and CMV-seronegative. Sequenced sample: PBMCs. DNA for the CDR3: TGTGCCAGCAGTCCCGGACAGGGGAGCACTGAAGCTTTCTTT. Its protein is CASSPGQGSTEAFF.